This TCR beta chain was recovered during a study of blood T cell repertoires in COVID-19. The overall study: Sample material is recorded as cDNA or gDNA derived from T cells, B-cell-depleted T cells, or PBMCs.

The CDR3 has 15 amino acids. The V end was cut by 2 bases, the J end by 1 base, with 6 bases between. Per germline, CDR1 SNHLY and CDR2 FYNNEI. Assay used: immunoSEQ multiplex PCR; TCRdb lists only in-frame clones, some missing. The table lists roughly 40,000 clones, over 75% of them singletons. The sample consisted of peripheral blood. The chain is built from TRBV2 and TRBJ2-6; possibly TRBD2 for D (5 bases). The clonotype comes from a man aged 25-45 years with active or convalescent COVID-19. The CDR3 coding sequence is TGTGCCAGCAGTGAATGGGAGTCTGGGGCCAACGTCCTGACTTTC. Its translation is CASSEWESGANVLTF.